The clone carrying this T cell receptor beta chain was found a few times. Its antigen remains unknown. The CDR3 is 14 residues long. With 4 bases clipped from V and 3 bases from J, the junction kept 3 bases outside the gene matches. CDR1 and CDR2 from the germline V gene are SQVTM and ANQGSEA. Tagging with unique molecular identifiers was a feature of the TCR beta cDNA libraries. Each CDR3 protein is one row after TCRdb ran MiXCR on the PCR reads. The sample holds some 690,000 distinct CDR3 sequences, 30% seen once. The data originate from a study of post-analysis software for immune sequencing data. General observations from the study: TRBV5-6, TRBV5-1 and TRBV20-1 belonged to a set of about 5 TRBV segments that were more frequent in patients than controls. Relative to controls, patients with multiple sclerosis showed significantly lower normalized Chao1 diversity.

The sequence was obtained from a girl aged 5-17 years with multiple sclerosis. What was sequenced was blood. The chain employs TRBV29-1 and TRBJ2-1; 10 nucleotides line up with TRBD1. CDR3 residues: CSVGRDRGYNEQFF. CDR3 in DNA: TGCAGCGTTGGACGGGACAGGGGCTACAATGAGCAGTTCTTC.